What follows are 29 T cell receptor beta chains derived from one specimen sequenced in a study of blood T cell repertoires in COVID-19. The method was immunoSEQ multiplex PCR; TCRdb's version includes in-frame clones alone and lacks a portion of them. The sample records roughly 410,000 clones, about 90% being singletons. The sample taken for sequencing was peripheral blood. These receptors all stem from a woman in her fifties or sixties with COVID-19, enrolled during active disease.

This chain connects TRBV28 to TRBJ2-7, with 8 bases that match TRBD1. CDR3 length: 15 residues. Trimming cost V 2 bases and J 0 bases; bases outside gene matches: 3. Germline lookup yields CDR1 MDHEN and CDR2 SYDVKM. Here the CDR3 reads CASSLDGTGSYEQYF. In DNA form, the CDR3 reads TGTGCCAGCAGTTTAGATGGGACAGGCTCCTACGAGCAGTACTTC. Full variable domain (remainder filled in from reference TRBV28 and TRBJ2-7): DVKVTQSSRYLVKRTGEKVFLECVQDMDHENMFWYRQDPGLGLRLIYFSYDVKMKEKGDIPEGYSVSREKKERFSLILESASTNQTSMYLCASSLDGTGSYEQYFGPGTRLTVT.

The chain has TRBV6-5 and TRBJ1-1; TRBD1 is a possible D gene (6 bases). The CDR3 consists of 14 residues. Per the germline V gene, CDR1 is MNHEY and CDR2 is SVGAGI. Trimming removed 6 bases at V and 1 base at J, with 12 bases between. The CDR3 is CASSQQGSNTEAFF. As DNA, the CDR3 is TGTGCCAGCAGCCAACAGGGATCGAACACTGAAGCTTTCTTT.

This clone occurred a few times. The V call is TRBV4-1, the J call TRBJ1-2, with D unclear. This CDR3 has 15 amino acids. The V end was cut by 0 bases, the J end by 8 bases, with 16 bases between. In germline, CDR1 is MGHRA, CDR2 YSYEKL. The CDR3 nucleotides are TGCGCCAGCAGCCAAGATAAAGCCGCAACGTTGGGCTACACCTTC. Protein: CASSQDKAATLGYTF.

This chain connects TRBV5-1 to TRBJ1-2; 7 nucleotides align to TRBD1. Germline lookup yields CDR1 SGHRS and CDR2 YFSETQ. Trimming removed 3 bases from V and 2 bases from J; junction bases left unmatched: 4. This CDR3 has 14 amino acids. CDR3 sequence (DNA): TGCGCCAGCAGCTCTGGACAGGCGAACTATGGCTACACCTTC. Amino acid sequence: CASSSGQANYGYTF.

CDR3 sequence reads: CASSQAMGLAEELFF. The CDR3 DNA reads TGTGCCAGCAGCCAAGCCATGGGACTAGCGGAGGAGCTGTTTTTT. The chain uses TRBV3-1 (or the pseudogene TRBV3-2) and TRBJ2-2; 11 nucleotides line up with TRBD2. Germline V gives CDR1 LGHDT, CDR2 YNNKEL (reference sequence). The junction had 5 bases not matched to a gene; V was cut back by 1 base and J by 10 bases. The length of the CDR3 is 15 residues.

The chain employs TRBV2 and TRBJ1-2; D gene unclear. Trimming took 6 bases from V and 4 from J, leaving 18 bases between them. Germline CDR1 is SNHLY and CDR2 is FYNNEI. The CDR3 has 15 residues. The CDR3 coding sequence is TGTGCCAGCAGCCGAGAGGCGAGGGCTCTCTATGGCTACACCTTC. As protein: CASSREARALYGYTF.

CDR3 region: CASSATGGASDGYTF. CDR3 in DNA: TGTGCCAGCAGCGCGACAGGGGGCGCGTCGGATGGCTACACCTTC. The chain combines TRBV7-9 with TRBJ1-2; TRBD1 matches 10 bases. J was trimmed by 6 bases and V by 5 bases; bases with no gene match: 9. CDR1 and CDR2 (germline): SEHNR, FQNEAQ (reference sequence). The CDR3 is 15 amino acids.

This clone was recorded once. The chain uses TRBV2 and TRBJ1-5; D is undetermined. The CDR3 extends over 14 amino acids. Trimming took 5 bases from V and 1 from J, leaving 9 bases between them. Germline-derived CDR1 and CDR2 are SNHLY and FYNNEI. The CDR3 DNA is TGTGCCAGCAGTTCACAGTGGAGCAATCAGCCCCAGCATTTT. Translation gives CASSSQWSNQPQHF.

This clone has just one count. This chain joins TRBV3-1 (or the pseudogene TRBV3-2) and TRBJ1-4; D remains ambiguous. Germline CDR1 LGHDT, CDR2 YNNKEL (reference sequence). The CDR3 has 17 amino acids. V lost 3 bases to trimming and J lost 4 bases, with 18 bases between them. The CDR3 nucleotides are TGTGCCAGCAGCCATATTCACGGAGGGCAACTTAATGAAAAACTGTTTTTT. It is translated as CASSHIHGGQLNEKLFF.

The V and J genes are TRBV5-1 and TRBJ2-5; D possibly corresponds to TRBD2 (6 bases). Germline CDR1 reads SGHRS; CDR2 reads YFSETQ. This CDR3 contains 14 residues. V lost 4 bases and J 4 bases, leaving 14 bases between the germline ends. The CDR3 loop reads CASSPSLGGETQYF. CDR3 DNA: TGCGCCAGCAGCCCCTCGTTGGGAGGAGAGACCCAGTACTTC.

The chain employs TRBV27 and TRBJ1-5; 7 positions match TRBD1. The CDR3 consists of 13 residues. V was pared by 4 bases and J by 10 bases, with 7 bases of the junction left unmatched. Germline V gene lookup returns CDR1 MNHEY and CDR2 SMNVEV (reference sequence). The CDR3 reads CASSSLGQIPQHF. CDR3 nucleotide sequence: TGTGCCAGCAGTTCCCTGGGACAGATCCCCCAGCATTTT.

The rearrangement joins TRBV3-1 (or the pseudogene TRBV3-2) to TRBJ1-6; 10 bases line up with TRBD1. V shed 3 bases, J shed 7 bases, and the junction held 3 bases outside the gene matches. Germline V gene data show CDR1 as LGHDT and CDR2 as YNNKEL (reference sequence). This CDR3 contains 15 residues. CDR3 DNA: TGTGCCAGCAGCCAGACAGGGGGCGTGAATTCACCCCTCCACTTT. It encodes CASSQTGGVNSPLHF.

This clone was counted between two and nine times. The chain uses TRBV27 and TRBJ1-5, with D tentatively TRBD1 (5 bases). The CDR3 is 12 amino acids. Trimming left V 5 bases short and J 7 bases short, with 9 bases between. Germline V lookup: CDR1 MNHEY, CDR2 SMNVEV (reference sequence). The DNA for the CDR3 is TGTGCCAGCAGTCCGCCAGGGCAGCCCCAGCATTTT. Translated, it gives CASSPPGQPQHF.

V gene TRBV4-1 combines with J gene TRBJ2-7; D is possibly TRBD2 (5 bases). Per the germline V gene, CDR1 is MGHRA and CDR2 is YSYEKL. V was clipped by 4 bases and J by 0 bases, with 22 bases between them. The CDR3 length is 18 residues. The CDR3 DNA sequence: TGCGCCAGCAGCCCCATGGCGGCCCAGGTCACTAGCTCCTACGAGCAGTACTTC. Protein product: CASSPMAAQVTSSYEQYF.

The chain has TRBV18 and TRBJ2-7; D might be TRBD1 (6 bases). Germline loops: CDR1 KGHSH, CDR2 LQKENI. This CDR3 spans 12 amino acids. The V and J ends lost 3 bases and 4 bases respectively, with 7 bases between them. CDR3 sequence: CASSPDRYEQYF. For the CDR3, the DNA is TGTGCCAGCTCACCGGACAGATACGAGCAGTACTTC.

The J gene is TRBJ2-3, the V gene TRBV6-1, with 7 bases that match TRBD1. CDR1 MNHNS and CDR2 SASEGT come from the germline V gene. The CDR3 has 16 amino acids. Trimming took 2 bases from V and 2 from J; bases not matched to a gene: 7. The CDR3 here is CASSEFRQGPTDTQYF. CDR3 DNA sequence: TGTGCCAGCAGTGAATTCAGACAGGGACCCACAGATACGCAGTATTTT.

The chain is built from TRBV28 and TRBJ2-5, with TRBD2 as a possible D gene (6 bases). Germline V gene data show CDR1 as MDHEN and CDR2 as SYDVKM. CDR3 length equals 14 residues. Trimming shortened V by 6 bases and J by 1 base, and 12 bases separated the two germline ends. The CDR3 DNA sequence: TGTGCCAGCAGCCCGTGGGGGGTCCAAGAGACCCAGTACTTC. Translating gives CASSPWGVQETQYF.

This sequence joins TRBV19 and TRBJ2-3; 12 bases are a match to TRBD2. The germline CDR1 and CDR2 sequences are LNHDA and SQIVND (reference sequence). With 5 bases clipped from V and 11 bases from J, the junction kept 11 bases outside the gene matches. The CDR3 has 15 amino acids. The CDR3 DNA follows: TGTGCCAGTAGTGGGCTAGCGGGGGGGCTGATGAAGCAGTATTTT. Protein sequence: CASSGLAGGLMKQYF.

The chain recombines TRBV29-1 with TRBJ1-5; TRBD1 aligns across 7 bases. V gave up 5 bases and J gave up 4 bases; unmatched junction bases: 5. There are 13 residues in the CDR3. Germline CDR1 and CDR2: SQVTM and ANQGSEA. The CDR3 DNA reads TGCAGCGTTTCGACAGGGTCTAATCAGCCCCAGCATTTT. Translated, it gives CSVSTGSNQPQHF.

Only one count was recorded for this clone. This sequence joins TRBV5-1 and TRBJ1-3, with unresolved D. The CDR3 is made up of 15 amino acids. Between the trimmed V and J ends, which lost 2 bases and 0 bases, there was a span of 9 bases. The V gene's germline CDR1 is SGHRS and CDR2 YFSETQ. CDR3 loop: CASSLTASSGNTIYF. The CDR3 bases are TGCGCCAGCAGCTTAACAGCTTCCTCTGGAAACACCATATATTTT.

The CDR3 bases are TGCGCCAGCACCGAGGGACAGGCGAACACTGAAGCTTTCTTT. Translated: CASTEGQANTEAFF. The chain recombines TRBV5-1 with TRBJ1-1; TRBD1 matches 8 bases. Germline loops: CDR1 SGHRS, CDR2 YFSETQ. This CDR3 is built from 14 residues. V lost 6 bases and J lost 1; bases outside the gene matches: 5.

V usage is TRBV5-1 and J usage is TRBJ1-4; a weak D match, TRBD1 (5 bases). The CDR3 runs to 16 residues. V dropped 5 bases and J dropped 6 bases, with 20 bases sitting between them. Germline assignment: CDR1 SGHRS and CDR2 YFSETQ. The CDR3 DNA sequence: TGCGCCAGCAGTTTTGGCGCGGGGCCGAACTATGAAAAACTGTTTTTT. It is translated as CASSFGAGPNYEKLFF. Full variable domain (remainder filled in from reference TRBV5-1 and TRBJ1-4): KAGVTQTPRYLIKTRGQQVTLSCSPISGHRSVSWYQQTPGQGLQFLFEYFSETQRNKGNFPGRFSGRQFSNSRSEMNVSTLELGDSALYLCASSFGAGPNYEKLFFGSGTQLSVL.

The gene calls are TRBV19 and TRBJ2-7; 11 bases are shared with TRBD1. There are 19 residues in the CDR3. The V gene end was trimmed by 4 bases and the J gene end by 0 bases; junction bases not matched to a gene: 14. From germline, CDR1 is LNHDA and CDR2 SQIVND (reference sequence). CDR3 in DNA: TGTGCCAGTAGTACGAGTACGGGACAGGGGGTGCCGAGCTCCTACGAGCAGTACTTC. This encodes CASSTSTGQGVPSSYEQYF. Using reference TRBV19 and TRBJ2-7 for the parts outside the CDR3, the full variable domain is DGGITQSPKYLFRKEGQNVTLSCEQNLNHDAMYWYRQDPGQGLRLIYYSQIVNDFQKGDIAEGYSVSREKKESFPLTVTSAQKNPTAFYLCASSTSTGQGVPSSYEQYFGPGTRLTVT.

The chain carries TRBV28 and TRBJ1-5, with 8 nucleotides matching TRBD1. Germline-derived CDR1 and CDR2 are MDHEN and SYDVKM. CDR3 size: 14 residues. J was trimmed by 5 bases and V by 6 bases; bases with no gene match: 6. The CDR3 loop reads CASSGDRSYQPQHF. As DNA, the CDR3 is TGTGCCAGCAGCGGGGACAGGAGTTATCAGCCCCAGCATTTT. Complete variable domain (other parts from reference TRBV28 and TRBJ1-5): DVKVTQSSRYLVKRTGEKVFLECVQDMDHENMFWYRQDPGLGLRLIYFSYDVKMKEKGDIPEGYSVSREKKERFSLILESASTNQTSMYLCASSGDRSYQPQHFGDGTRLSIL.

The V and J genes are TRBV30 and TRBJ1-2, with a possible D match to TRBD1 (5 bases). The CDR3 length is 12 residues. Trimming shortened V by 4 bases and J by 8 bases, and 14 bases separated the two germline ends. Germline V CDR1 and CDR2: GTSNPN, SVGIG (reference sequence). The CDR3 DNA reads as TGTGCCTGGACCAGGGTTTTGGGGGGCTACACCTTC. This translates into CAWTRVLGGYTF.

V is TRBV7-6 and J is TRBJ2-1, with 10 bases matching TRBD2. There are 18 residues in the CDR3. V lost 9 bases to trimming and J lost 4 bases; unmatched junction nucleotides: 18. Per the germline V gene, CDR1 is SGHVS and CDR2 is FNYEAQ. CDR3 sequence reads: CASGGVIRTSGSYNEQFF. CDR3 DNA sequence: TGTGCCAGTGGGGGGGTGATCCGGACTAGCGGTAGTTACAATGAGCAGTTCTTC.

This sequence joins TRBV5-1 and TRBJ1-1; possible D gene TRBD1, 5 bases. The V gene's germline CDR1 is SGHRS and CDR2 YFSETQ. Deletions cut 0 bases from V and 5 bases from J, with 23 bases between. The CDR3 extends over 18 amino acids. The chain's CDR3 is CASSLGGQGIPRGTEAFF. The DNA for the CDR3 is TGCGCCAGCAGCTTGGGTGGCCAAGGGATCCCTCGGGGGACTGAAGCTTTCTTT.

The V call is TRBV27, the J call TRBJ1-1; 11 nucleotides line up with TRBD1. From germline, CDR1 is MNHEY and CDR2 SMNVEV (reference sequence). The trim removed 0 bases at V and 5 bases at J, leaving 5 bases unmatched. The CDR3 has 16 residues. In DNA, the CDR3 is TGTGCCAGCAGTTTATCGGGGACAGGGGGTAGTACTGAAGCTTTCTTT. Protein product: CASSLSGTGGSTEAFF.

V gene TRBV3-1 (or the pseudogene TRBV3-2) combines with J gene TRBJ1-2, with D possibly being TRBD1 (5 bases). CDR1 and CDR2 from the germline V gene are LGHDT and YNNKEL (reference sequence). The CDR3 totals 14 residues. The V end was cut by 4 bases, the J end by 4 bases, with 13 bases between. For the CDR3, the DNA is TGTGCCAGCAGCCCCCCTGGGAGGGGCTATGGCTACACCTTC. It yields the protein CASSPPGRGYGYTF.